This is a list of T cell receptor beta chains from one sample in a study of T-cell memory formation after mild COVID-19. TCRdb processed the 5' RACE reads anew with MiXCR; each CDR3 protein has one entry. The sample consists of around 390,000 distinct CDR3 sequences, about 16% of them appearing once. The specimen sequenced was PBMCs or a T cell subset sorted from them (not recorded which). The source of these receptors is a young man who had mild COVID-19 (a few samples of this study predate the infection). Cell type and time point are not known. The CDR3 runs from the conserved cysteine through the conserved F or W. D genes are given only for firm matches. Rows give clone size only sometimes, using once, few, many, or a class for an expanded clone.

D gene: -; clone size: -; J gene: TRBJ2-5; V gene: TRBV5-1; CDR3 protein: CASSHSGERDETQYF; CDR3 DNA: TGCGCCAGCAGCCATTCGGGGGAGAGAGATGAGACCCAGTACTTC
D gene: -; clone size: -; J gene: TRBJ2-4; V gene: TRBV6-6; CDR3 protein: CASLAKNIQYF; CDR3 DNA: TGTGCCAGTTTAGCCAAAAACATTCAGTACTTC
D gene: -; clone size: many; J gene: TRBJ2-3; V gene: TRBV6-5; CDR3 protein: CASSLRGTTDTQYF; CDR3 DNA: TGTGCCAGCAGTTTAAGGGGTACCACAGATACGCAGTATTTT
D gene: TRBD2; clone size: -; J gene: TRBJ2-1; V gene: TRBV3-1; CDR3 protein: CASSPWTSGTYNEQFF; CDR3 DNA: TGTGCCAGCAGCCCATGGACTAGCGGCACCTACAATGAGCAGTTCTTC
D gene: TRBD1; clone size: -; J gene: TRBJ1-2; V gene: TRBV12-3/TRBV12-4; CDR3 protein: CASSRGQGIYGYTF; CDR3 DNA: TGTGCCAGCAGCCGCGGACAGGGCATCTATGGCTACACCTTC
D gene: -; clone size: few; J gene: TRBJ2-1; V gene: TRBV19; CDR3 protein: CASSVGPPSNEQFF; CDR3 DNA: TGTGCCAGTAGCGTCGGGCCCCCGTCCAATGAGCAGTTCTTC
D gene: -; clone size: many; J gene: TRBJ1-2; V gene: TRBV12-3/TRBV12-4; CDR3 protein: CASSLGQIYGYTF; CDR3 DNA: TGTGCCAGCAGTTTAGGCCAGATTTATGGCTACACCTTC
D gene: -; clone size: few; J gene: TRBJ2-1; V gene: TRBV6-4; CDR3 protein: CASSETGTNNEQFF; CDR3 DNA: TGTGCCAGCAGTGAAACCGGGACAAACAATGAGCAGTTCTTC
D gene: -; clone size: -; J gene: TRBJ1-1; V gene: TRBV29-1; CDR3 protein: CSAFGGVTEAFF; CDR3 DNA: TGCAGCGCCTTCGGGGGAGTCACTGAAGCTTTCTTT
D gene: -; clone size: many; J gene: TRBJ2-5; V gene: TRBV27; CDR3 protein: CASSLSRARGEETQYF; CDR3 DNA: TGTGCCAGCAGTTTATCGAGGGCCAGGGGAGAAGAGACCCAGTACTTC
D gene: -; clone size: -; J gene: TRBJ1-6; V gene: TRBV12-3/TRBV12-4; CDR3 protein: CASSLKGSPIDNSPLHF; CDR3 DNA: TGTGCCAGCAGTTTAAAGGGCAGCCCCATCGATAATTCACCCCTCCACTTT
D gene: TRBD1; clone size: -; J gene: TRBJ2-1; V gene: TRBV6-1; CDR3 protein: CASMRDRGNGEQFF; CDR3 DNA: TGTGCCAGCATGAGGGACAGGGGAAACGGTGAGCAGTTCTTC
D gene: -; clone size: few; J gene: TRBJ2-7; V gene: TRBV6-2/TRBV6-3; CDR3 protein: CASTPHSSYEQYF; CDR3 DNA: TGTGCCAGCACGCCACATTCTTCCTACGAGCAGTACTTC
D gene: -; clone size: few; J gene: TRBJ2-3; V gene: TRBV10-3; CDR3 protein: CAISESSNFRDTQYF; CDR3 DNA: TGTGCCATCAGTGAATCCTCAAACTTCAGAGATACGCAGTATTTT
D gene: -; clone size: few; J gene: TRBJ2-5; V gene: TRBV7-7; CDR3 protein: CASSFNLRETQYF; CDR3 DNA: TGTGCTAGCAGCTTTAATCTACGGGAGACCCAGTACTTC
D gene: TRBD2; clone size: -; J gene: TRBJ2-5; V gene: TRBV11-2; CDR3 protein: CASWTSGEETQYF; CDR3 DNA: TGTGCCAGCTGGACTAGCGGGGAGGAGACCCAGTACTTC
D gene: -; clone size: -; J gene: TRBJ2-1; V gene: TRBV7-2; CDR3 protein: CASSLEFSGQFF; CDR3 DNA: TGTGCCAGCAGCTTAGAGTTTAGCGGGCAGTTCTTC
D gene: TRBD2; clone size: -; J gene: TRBJ2-1; V gene: TRBV20-1; CDR3 protein: CSANSLAGPSYNEQFF; CDR3 DNA: TGCAGTGCTAACTCCCTAGCGGGGCCCAGCTACAATGAGCAGTTCTTC
D gene: -; clone size: -; J gene: TRBJ1-4; V gene: TRBV6-5; CDR3 protein: CASSYSSSENEKLFF; CDR3 DNA: TGTGCCAGCAGTTACTCGAGTTCCGAGAATGAAAAACTGTTTTTT
D gene: -; clone size: -; J gene: TRBJ2-5; V gene: TRBV5-1; CDR3 protein: CASSSGREGEETQYF; CDR3 DNA: TGCGCCAGCAGCTCCGGCCGGGAAGGGGAGGAGACCCAGTACTTC
D gene: -; clone size: -; J gene: TRBJ2-7; V gene: TRBV6-1; CDR3 protein: CASSESQGSWYEQYF; CDR3 DNA: TGTGCCAGCAGTGAATCCCAGGGGTCGTGGTATGAGCAGTACTTC
D gene: TRBD1; clone size: -; J gene: TRBJ2-7; V gene: TRBV7-9; CDR3 protein: CASSSWTGGTYEQYF; CDR3 DNA: TGTGCCAGCAGCTCCTGGACAGGGGGCACCTACGAGCAGTACTTC
D gene: -; clone size: many; J gene: TRBJ2-1; V gene: TRBV9; CDR3 protein: CASSVGPGYNEQFF; CDR3 DNA: TGTGCCAGCAGCGTAGGCCCGGGGTACAATGAGCAGTTCTTC
D gene: -; clone size: few; J gene: TRBJ1-4; V gene: TRBV5-1; CDR3 protein: CASQMGLGTNEKLFF; CDR3 DNA: TGCGCCAGCCAGATGGGGTTGGGGACTAATGAAAAACTGTTTTTT
D gene: -; clone size: few; J gene: TRBJ1-1; V gene: TRBV20-1; CDR3 protein: CSASPGQDTEAFF; CDR3 DNA: TGCAGTGCTAGCCCGGGCCAAGACACTGAAGCTTTCTTT
D gene: TRBD1; clone size: few; J gene: TRBJ2-7; V gene: TRBV4-1; CDR3 protein: CASSPGTGGRKEQYF; CDR3 DNA: TGCGCCAGCAGCCCGGGGACAGGGGGTCGTAAGGAGCAGTACTTC
D gene: -; clone size: -; J gene: TRBJ1-6; V gene: TRBV9; CDR3 protein: CASSPTQLVIALHF; CDR3 DNA: TGTGCCAGCAGCCCCACCCAGCTAGTCATAGCCCTCCACTTT
D gene: TRBD2; clone size: -; J gene: TRBJ2-7; V gene: TRBV7-9; CDR3 protein: CASSSSSGGAEQYF; CDR3 DNA: TGTGCCAGCAGCTCCTCTAGCGGGGGGGCCGAGCAGTACTTC
D gene: -; clone size: few; J gene: TRBJ1-4; V gene: TRBV7-6; CDR3 protein: CASSRNGGDEKLFF; CDR3 DNA: TGTGCCAGCAGCCGAAACGGGGGAGATGAAAAACTGTTTTTT
D gene: -; clone size: many; J gene: TRBJ2-1; V gene: TRBV9; CDR3 protein: CASSVGSGGFSYNEQFF; CDR3 DNA: TGTGCCAGCAGCGTAGGTAGTGGCGGATTCTCCTACAATGAGCAGTTCTTC
D gene: -; clone size: few; J gene: TRBJ2-6; V gene: TRBV7-2; CDR3 protein: CASSAGLSGANVLTF; CDR3 DNA: TGTGCCAGCAGCGCGGGTCTTTCTGGGGCCAACGTCCTGACTTTC